These T cell receptor beta chains were read from a single sample in a study of blood T cell repertoires in COVID-19. Repertoires were generated with immunoSEQ multiplex PCR, while TCRdb's copy carries only in-frame clones and drops some. The sample carries 270,000 or so clones, over 75% recorded once. Sequencing used peripheral blood. The source of these receptors is a human donor in a cohort sampled during active COVID-19. The CDR3 runs from the conserved cysteine through the conserved F or W. The D gene is left open where the match is weak. The size of a clone is reported for some rows only, either as once, few or many, or as a class for expanded clones.

>few|TRBV10-3|TRBD2|TRBJ2-7
CAIPGRALGEQYF
TGTGCCATCCCGGGGAGGGCCCTCGGCGAGCAGTACTTC
>-|TRBV28|-|TRBJ2-4
CASSLARTAQGQAKNIQYF
TGTGCCAGCAGTTTAGCCAGGACAGCTCAGGGACAAGCCAAAAACATTCAGTACTTC
>few|TRBV27|-|TRBJ2-7
CASRDLAYEQYF
TGTGCCAGCAGAGACTTGGCCTACGAGCAGTACTTC
>-|TRBV4-2|-|TRBJ2-3
CASSQNAGQYF
TGTGCCAGCAGCCAAAATGCGGGGCAGTATTTT
>-|TRBV6-4|-|TRBJ2-1
CASSRQAYNEQFF
TGTGCCAGCAGCCGACAGGCCTACAATGAGCAGTTCTTC
>-|TRBV18|-|TRBJ1-2
CASRTSKIGGYTF
TGTGCCAGCCGTACTTCCAAAATCGGTGGCTACACCTTC
>-|TRBV7-2|TRBD1|TRBJ1-2
CASSLAGGSGYTF
TGTGCCAGCAGCTTAGCAGGGGGCTCTGGCTACACCTTC
>-|TRBV5-1|-|TRBJ1-4
CASSLDPATNEKLFF
TGCGCCAGCAGCTTGGATCCCGCAACTAATGAAAAACTGTTTTTT
>-|TRBV2|TRBD1|TRBJ1-5
CASRSTGTSNQPQHF
TGTGCCAGCAGATCGACAGGGACCAGCAATCAGCCCCAGCATTTT
>-|TRBV5-1|-|TRBJ2-2
CASSFGAGKNTGELFF
TGCGCCAGCAGCTTCGGGGCGGGAAAGAACACCGGGGAGCTGTTTTTT